The present entry profiles one T cell receptor (beta chain) with its context. Trimming pared 3 bases from V and 5 bases from J, leaving 17 bases between. CDR3 length equals 15 residues. Germline assignment: CDR1 SEHNR and CDR2 FQNEAQ (reference sequence). This entry belongs to a study of cytomegalovirus exposure and HLA in healthy donors. The PCR made use of 60 Vbeta and 13 Jbeta primers. Assay: immunoSEQ multiplex PCR; the TCRdb copy retains only in-frame clones and omits some. Of 100,000 to 150,000 clones listed, about 70% were seen once; the top ten hold roughly 3%. This clonotype was sampled from an older woman in good health and CMV-seropositive. Sequencing was carried out using PBMCs. The V gene is TRBV7-9, the J gene TRBJ2-7, with a possible D match to TRBD2 (6 bases). The chain's CDR3 is CASSFTAAGEDEQYF. CDR3 DNA sequence: TGTGCCAGCAGCTTCACAGCGGCTGGGGAGGACGAGCAGTACTTC.